This paragraph reports one T cell receptor (beta chain). The data were produced by immunoSEQ multiplex PCR, yet TCRdb's version contains in-frame clones alone and is incomplete. The data hold more than 550,000 clones, with 75% to 90% observed a single time. Germline V gene lookup returns CDR1 SQVTM and CDR2 ANQGSEA. J lost 2 bases, V lost 7 bases, and 8 bases had no gene match. The CDR3 runs to 14 residues. The sample originates from a study of shared T cell receptors in the human thymus. These data were also filed under a second study, of human thymus T cells.

Material for sequencing was thymocytes. The receptor comes from a girl less than two years old with a congenital heart defect. The rearrangement uses TRBV29-1 and TRBJ2-1; 7 nucleotides match TRBD1. The CDR3 is CSAEGARPYNEQFF. The CDR3 bases are TGCAGCGCCGAGGGGGCAAGGCCCTACAATGAGCAGTTCTTC.